This T cell receptor beta chain was obtained from a study of identical twins. With regard to this clonotype: The antigen remains unidentified.

CDR1 MNHEY and CDR2 SMNVEV come from the germline V gene (reference sequence). This CDR3 is built from 15 residues. Deletions cut 6 bases from V and 3 bases from J, with 14 bases between. Notes on the study in general: Where beta out-of-frame sequences were concerned, excess twin sharing was weaker. Analyses of zero insertions could be partly confounded by invariant MAIT and iNKT cells.

TCRdb processed the 5' RACE reads anew with MiXCR; each CDR3 protein has one entry. The sample lists fewer than 500,000 distinct CDR3 sequences, 20% to 25% occurring once. These data are also associated with another study on T cells expressing NK-cell markers. That publication notes: The sorts in several experiments were restricted to alpha-beta TCR T cells by an anti-gamma-delta TCR antibody. The leading position in the CD3+CD56-NKG2C+ fraction of four donors also went to these clonotypes.

Input material: CD4+ T cells sorted from blood. The V and J genes are TRBV27 and TRBJ2-2; maybe TRBD1 (5 bases). The TCR comes from a woman younger than 35 in good health. The CDR3 nucleotides are TGTGCCAGCAGAACAGGTGGAGCGCACACCGGGGAGCTGTTTTTT. Protein sequence: CASRTGGAHTGELFF.